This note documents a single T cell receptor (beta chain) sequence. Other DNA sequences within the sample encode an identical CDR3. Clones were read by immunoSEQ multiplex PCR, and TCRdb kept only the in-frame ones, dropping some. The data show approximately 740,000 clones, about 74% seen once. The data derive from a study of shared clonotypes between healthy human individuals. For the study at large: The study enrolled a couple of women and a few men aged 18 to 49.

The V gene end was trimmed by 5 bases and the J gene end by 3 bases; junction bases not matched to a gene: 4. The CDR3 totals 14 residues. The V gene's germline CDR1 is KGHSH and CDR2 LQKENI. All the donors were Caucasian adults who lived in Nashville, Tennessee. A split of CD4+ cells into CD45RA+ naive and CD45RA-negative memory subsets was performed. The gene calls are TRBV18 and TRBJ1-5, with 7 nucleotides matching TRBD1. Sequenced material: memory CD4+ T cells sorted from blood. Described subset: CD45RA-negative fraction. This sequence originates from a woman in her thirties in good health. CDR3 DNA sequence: TGTGCCAGCTCATCAACAGGGGCCAATCAGCCCCAGCATTTT. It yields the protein CASSSTGANQPQHF.